The table lists the clone carrying this TCR beta chain with a count of one. As processed by the authors: Amplification with reference gene primers provided the estimates of nucleated cell counts. The repertoire was sequenced with immunoSEQ multiplex PCR; TCRdb's copy has only in-frame clones and lacks some. The D gene and trimming were derived from the DNA, and the V and J assignments and clone size from that table. The sample has 30,000 to 50,000 clones, about 94% seen once. This sample is part of a study of blood T cell repertoires in COVID-19. In germline, CDR1 is LGHDT, CDR2 YNNKEL (reference sequence). The CDR3 sequence is 16 residues long. V dropped 1 base and J dropped 7 bases, with 19 bases sitting between them.

The sample comprised peripheral blood. The sequence derives from a human donor with active COVID-19. The donor label of this sample is uncertain. J is TRBJ2-5 and V is TRBV3-1 (or the pseudogene TRBV3-2); tentative D call: TRBD2 (5 bases). The CDR3, as DNA: TGTGCCAGCAGCCAAGTTGATCGGGGAGACTACGGGACCCAGTACTTC. This translates into CASSQVDRGDYGTQYF.